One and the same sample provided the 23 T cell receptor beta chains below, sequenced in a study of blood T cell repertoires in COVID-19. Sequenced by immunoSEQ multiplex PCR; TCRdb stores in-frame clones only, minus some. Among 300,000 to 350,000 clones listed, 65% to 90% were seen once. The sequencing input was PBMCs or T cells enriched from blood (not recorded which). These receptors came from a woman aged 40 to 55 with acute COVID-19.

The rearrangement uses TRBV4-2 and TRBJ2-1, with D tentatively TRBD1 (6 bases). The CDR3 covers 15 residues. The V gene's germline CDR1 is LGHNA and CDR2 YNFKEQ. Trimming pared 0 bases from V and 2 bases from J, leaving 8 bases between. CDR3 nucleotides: TGTGCCAGCAGCCAAGAGAAGGGGGCCTACAATGAGCAGTTCTTC. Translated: CASSQEKGAYNEQFF.

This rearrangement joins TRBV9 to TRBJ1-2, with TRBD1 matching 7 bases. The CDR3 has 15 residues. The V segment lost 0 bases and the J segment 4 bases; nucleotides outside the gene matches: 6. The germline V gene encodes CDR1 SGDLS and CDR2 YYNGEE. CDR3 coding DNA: TGTGCCAGCAGCGTAGATCACCGGGACAGCTATGGCTACACCTTC. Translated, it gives CASSVDHRDSYGYTF.

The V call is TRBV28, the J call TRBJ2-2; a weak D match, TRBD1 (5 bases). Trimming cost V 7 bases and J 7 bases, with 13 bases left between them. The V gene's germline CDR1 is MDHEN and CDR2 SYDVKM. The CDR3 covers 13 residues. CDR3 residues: CASNRLQGGELFF. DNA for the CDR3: TGTGCCAGCAACAGGCTACAAGGCGGGGAGCTGTTTTTT.

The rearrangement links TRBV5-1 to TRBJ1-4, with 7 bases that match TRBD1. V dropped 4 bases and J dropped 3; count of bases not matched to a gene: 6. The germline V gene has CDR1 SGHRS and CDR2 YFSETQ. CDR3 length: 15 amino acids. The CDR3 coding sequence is TGCGCCAGCAGCCGTCGACAGGGTTCTAATGAAAAACTGTTTTTT. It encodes CASSRRQGSNEKLFF.

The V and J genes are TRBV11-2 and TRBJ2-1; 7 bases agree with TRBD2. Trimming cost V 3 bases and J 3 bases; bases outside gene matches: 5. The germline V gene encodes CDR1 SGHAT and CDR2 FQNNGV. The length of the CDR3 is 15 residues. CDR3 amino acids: CASSFYWGGYNEQFF. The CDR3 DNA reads TGTGCCAGCAGCTTTTACTGGGGGGGCTACAATGAGCAGTTCTTC.

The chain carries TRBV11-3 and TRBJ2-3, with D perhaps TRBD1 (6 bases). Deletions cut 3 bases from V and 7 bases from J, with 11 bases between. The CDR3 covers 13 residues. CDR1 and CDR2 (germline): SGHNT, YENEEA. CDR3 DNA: TGTGCCAGCAGCTTCGCCAGGGGAAATACGCAGTATTTT. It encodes CASSFARGNTQYF.

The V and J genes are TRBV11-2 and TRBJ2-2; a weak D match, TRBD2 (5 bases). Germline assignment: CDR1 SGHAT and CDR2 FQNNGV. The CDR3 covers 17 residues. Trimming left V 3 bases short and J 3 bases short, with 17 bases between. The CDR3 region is CASSFARGLMDTGELFF. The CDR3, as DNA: TGTGCCAGCAGCTTTGCACGTGGACTCATGGACACCGGGGAGCTGTTTTTT.

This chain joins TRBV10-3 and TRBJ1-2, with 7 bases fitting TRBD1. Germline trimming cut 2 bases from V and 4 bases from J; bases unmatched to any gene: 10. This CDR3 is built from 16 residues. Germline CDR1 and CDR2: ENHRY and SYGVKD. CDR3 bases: TGTGCCATCAGTGAGGACGTACAGGGGTCAGGCTATGGCTACACCTTC. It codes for CAISEDVQGSGYGYTF.

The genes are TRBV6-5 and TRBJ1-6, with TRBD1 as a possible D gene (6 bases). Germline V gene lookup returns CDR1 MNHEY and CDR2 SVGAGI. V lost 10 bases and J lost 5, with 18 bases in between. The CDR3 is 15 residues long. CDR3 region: CATTGQTWNNSPLHF. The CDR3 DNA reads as TGTGCCACTACTGGACAGACGTGGAATAATTCACCCCTCCACTTT.

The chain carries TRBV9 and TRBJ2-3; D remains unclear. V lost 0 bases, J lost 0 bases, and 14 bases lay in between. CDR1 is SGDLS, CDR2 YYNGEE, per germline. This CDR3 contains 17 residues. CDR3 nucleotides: TGTGCCAGCAGCGTAGACGGAAACGGAGTAAGCACAGATACGCAGTATTTT. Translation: CASSVDGNGVSTDTQYF.

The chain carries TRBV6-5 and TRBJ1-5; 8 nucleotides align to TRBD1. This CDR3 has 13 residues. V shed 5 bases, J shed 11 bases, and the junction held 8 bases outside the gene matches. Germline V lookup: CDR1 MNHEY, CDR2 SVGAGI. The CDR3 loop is CASSQGQASTQHF. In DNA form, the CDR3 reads TGTGCCAGCAGTCAGGGACAGGCCAGCACCCAGCATTTT.

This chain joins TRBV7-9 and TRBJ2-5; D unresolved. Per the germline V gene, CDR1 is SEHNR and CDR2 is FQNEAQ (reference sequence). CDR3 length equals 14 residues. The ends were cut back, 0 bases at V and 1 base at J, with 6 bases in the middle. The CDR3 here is CASSLARSQETQYF. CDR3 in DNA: TGTGCCAGCAGCTTAGCGAGAAGCCAAGAGACCCAGTACTTC.

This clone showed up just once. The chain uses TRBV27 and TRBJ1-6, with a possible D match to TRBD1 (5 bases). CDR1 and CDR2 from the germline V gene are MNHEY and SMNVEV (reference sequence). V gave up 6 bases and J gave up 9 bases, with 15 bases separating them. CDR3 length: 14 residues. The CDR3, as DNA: TGTGCCAGCAGACTCTCGACAGACCTTTCACCCCTCCACTTT. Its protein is CASRLSTDLSPLHF.

CDR3 nucleotide sequence: TGCGCCAGCAGCCAGGGGACAGAGACCCTCACAGATACGCAGTATTTT. Translation gives CASSQGTETLTDTQYF. V is TRBV4-3 and J is TRBJ2-3, with 7 bases aligning to TRBD1. Unmatched junction bases numbered 8, after V lost 3 bases and J lost 2 bases. The CDR3 spans 16 residues. Germline lookup yields CDR1 LGHNA and CDR2 YSLEER.

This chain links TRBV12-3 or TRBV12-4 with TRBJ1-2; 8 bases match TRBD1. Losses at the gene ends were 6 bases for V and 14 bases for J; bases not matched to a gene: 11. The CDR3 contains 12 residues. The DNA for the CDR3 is TGTGCCAGCAGCCTTACCGACAGGGGAGGAACCTTC. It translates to CASSLTDRGGTF.

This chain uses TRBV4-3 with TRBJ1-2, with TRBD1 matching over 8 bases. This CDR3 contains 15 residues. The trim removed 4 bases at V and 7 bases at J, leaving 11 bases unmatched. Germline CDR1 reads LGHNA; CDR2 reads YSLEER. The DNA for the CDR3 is TGCGCCAGCAGCCCCGCAAGTCCAGGGGGCACTGGCTACACCTTC. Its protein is CASSPASPGGTGYTF.

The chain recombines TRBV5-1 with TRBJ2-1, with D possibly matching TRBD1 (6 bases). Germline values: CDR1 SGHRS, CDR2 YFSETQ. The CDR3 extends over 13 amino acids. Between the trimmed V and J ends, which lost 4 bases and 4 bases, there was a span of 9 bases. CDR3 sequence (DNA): TGCGCCAGCAGCCAGACAGGTTACAATGAGCAGTTCTTC. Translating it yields CASSQTGYNEQFF.

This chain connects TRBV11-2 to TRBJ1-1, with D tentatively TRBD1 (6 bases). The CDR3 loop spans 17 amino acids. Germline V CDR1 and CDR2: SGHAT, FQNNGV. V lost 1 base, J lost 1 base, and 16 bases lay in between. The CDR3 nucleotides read TGTGCCAGCAGCTTAGGGGGAACAGGGTTAAGGAACACTGAAGCTTTCTTT. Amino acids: CASSLGGTGLRNTEAFF.

The CDR3 is CSASMGSTIEQYF. Here the CDR3 DNA reads TGCAGTGCTAGTATGGGCAGTACCATCGAGCAGTACTTC. This chain uses TRBV20-1 with TRBJ2-7, with no clear D. The CDR3 extends over 13 amino acids. Trimming took 3 bases from V and 6 from J, leaving 15 bases between them. Germline V gene data show CDR1 as DFQATT and CDR2 as SNEGSKA (reference sequence).

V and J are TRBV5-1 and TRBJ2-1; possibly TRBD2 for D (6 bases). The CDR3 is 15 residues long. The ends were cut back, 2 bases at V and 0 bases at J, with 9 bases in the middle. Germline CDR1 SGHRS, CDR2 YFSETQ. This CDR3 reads CASSFRGSSYNEQFF. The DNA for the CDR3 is TGCGCCAGCAGCTTCCGGGGGAGCTCCTACAATGAGCAGTTCTTC.

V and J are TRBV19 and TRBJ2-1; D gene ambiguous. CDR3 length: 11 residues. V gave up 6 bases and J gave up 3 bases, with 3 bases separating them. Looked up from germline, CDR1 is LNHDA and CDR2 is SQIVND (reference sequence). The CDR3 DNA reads TGTGCCAGTAGCCGCTACAATGAGCAGTTCTTC. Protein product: CASSRYNEQFF.

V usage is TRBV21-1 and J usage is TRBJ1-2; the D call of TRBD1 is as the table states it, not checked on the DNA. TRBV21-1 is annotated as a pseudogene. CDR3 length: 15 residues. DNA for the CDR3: TGTGCCAGCAGCAAAGAACAGGGGGCTGACTATGGCTACACCTTC. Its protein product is CASSKEQGADYGYTF.

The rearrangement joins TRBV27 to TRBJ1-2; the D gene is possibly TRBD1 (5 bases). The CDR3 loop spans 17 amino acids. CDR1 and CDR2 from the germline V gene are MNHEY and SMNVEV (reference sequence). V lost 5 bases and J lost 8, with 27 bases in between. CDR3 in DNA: TGTGCCAGCAGTCCCACGCCGGGGGGGTTAAGGGATAAAGGCTACACCTTC. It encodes CASSPTPGGLRDKGYTF.